Listed below are T cell receptor beta chains from one sample, sequenced in a study of tumor-infiltrating lymphocytes in oesophageal squamous cell carcinoma. A single record per CDR3 protein comes from TCRdb applying MiXCR to the PCR reads. The data show about 12,000 distinct CDR3 sequences, about 50% seen once. The sequencing sample was made of esophageal tumor tissue. The receptors were gathered from a female donor with esophageal squamous cell carcinoma. Each CDR3 is given with its conserved first and last residue. D genes are given only for firm matches. A clone size is listed for some rows: how often the clone was seen (once, few, many), or a class if it is expanded.

CASSEISGGGNTQYF | . | TRBD2 | TRBJ2-3 | TRBV10-2
CASSRTSGSSGTDTQYF | few | TRBD2 | TRBJ2-3 | TRBV7-6
CASSFLRAGTYEQYF | . | . | . | TRBV28
CASSLDTGSYEQYF | . | . | TRBJ2-7 | TRBV7-2
CASISGRAREQFF | . | TRBD2 | TRBJ2-1 | TRBV6-5
CASSLVGNGGYTF | . | . | TRBJ1-2 | TRBV7-2
CASSYHSSDTQYF | few | . | TRBJ2-3 | TRBV7-7
CASSPHTGNEQFF | few | . | TRBJ2-1 | TRBV12-3/TRBV12-4
CASSLGGPVENEQFF | . | . | TRBJ2-1 | TRBV12-3/TRBV12-4
CASSLMTGTHNEQFF | . | TRBD1 | TRBJ2-1 | TRBV7-2
CASRRTGGTEAFF | large | TRBD1 | TRBJ1-1 | TRBV7-2
CARKPDYYSYEQYF | . | . | . | TRBV7-8
CASSLVRGSYEQYF | . | . | . | TRBV11-2
CASSLQGSETQYF | few | . | . | TRBV7-3
CASSLRQGGEQFF | many | TRBD1 | TRBJ2-1 | TRBV5-1
CASSLEGEFYNSPLHF | medium-sized | . | TRBJ1-6 | TRBV7-2
CASSLSAPGGGQETQYF | few | TRBD2 | . | TRBV7-2
CASSFRDSIKMVFF | . | . | TRBJ2-4 | TRBV19